This T cell receptor beta chain was documented in a study of blood T cells in healthy people across ages. Study-wide results and caveats: Getting older went along with TCR beta diversity per million T cells dropping roughly linearly. Underestimates were what the diversity estimates from one million T cells were considered to be. With donor CMV status unknown, expanded clonotype changes were possibly confounded.

In its sample, this clonotype was seen a few times. Its matching antigen is unknown. A J-beta primer mix and a sample-barcoded 5' primer were used in a second PCR of about 7 to 12 cycles. TCRdb reanalysed the 5' RACE reads using MiXCR and keeps one entry per CDR3 protein. The sample has approximately 1.5 million distinct CDR3 sequences, about 32% seen once. Germline-derived CDR1 and CDR2 are SGDLS and YYNGEE. The CDR3 is 14 residues long. V gave up 4 bases and J gave up 7 bases, with 15 bases separating them. Sequenced material: blood. The chain employs TRBV9 and TRBJ2-1; TRBD1 or TRBD2 may be the D gene (5 bases each). The receptor was derived from a woman under 40 in good health. The CDR3 DNA reads as TGTGCCAGCAGCCAATTTGGGGCGGGTAATGAGCAGTTCTTC. Its translation: CASSQFGAGNEQFF.